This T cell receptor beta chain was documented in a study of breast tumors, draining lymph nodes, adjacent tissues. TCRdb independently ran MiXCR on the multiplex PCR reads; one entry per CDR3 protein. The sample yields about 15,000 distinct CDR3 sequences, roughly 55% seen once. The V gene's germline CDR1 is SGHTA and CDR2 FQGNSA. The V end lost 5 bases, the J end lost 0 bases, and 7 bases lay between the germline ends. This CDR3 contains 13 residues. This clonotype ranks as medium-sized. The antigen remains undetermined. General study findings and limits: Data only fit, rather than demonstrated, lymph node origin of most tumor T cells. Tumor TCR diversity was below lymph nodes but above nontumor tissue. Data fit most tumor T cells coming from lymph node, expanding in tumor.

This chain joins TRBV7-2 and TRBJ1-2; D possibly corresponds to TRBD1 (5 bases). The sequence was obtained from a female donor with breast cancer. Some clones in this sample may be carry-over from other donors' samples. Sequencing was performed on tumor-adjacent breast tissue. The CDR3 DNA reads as TGTGCCAGCAGCCTGGACACTAACTATGGCTACACCTTC. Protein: CASSLDTNYGYTF.